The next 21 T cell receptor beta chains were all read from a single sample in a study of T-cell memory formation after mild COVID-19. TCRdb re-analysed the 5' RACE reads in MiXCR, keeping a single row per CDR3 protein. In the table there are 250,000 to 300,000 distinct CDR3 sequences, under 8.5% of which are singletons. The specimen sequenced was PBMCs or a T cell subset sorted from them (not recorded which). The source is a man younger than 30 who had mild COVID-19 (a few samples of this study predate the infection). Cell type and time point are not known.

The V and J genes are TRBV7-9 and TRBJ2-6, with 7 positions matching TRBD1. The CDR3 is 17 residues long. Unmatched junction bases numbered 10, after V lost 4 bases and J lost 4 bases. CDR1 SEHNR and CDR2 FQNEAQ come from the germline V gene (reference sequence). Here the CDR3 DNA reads TGTGCCAGCAGCTCGTTTTCAGGGGGAGAGGGGGCCAACGTCCTGACTTTC. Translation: CASSSFSGGEGANVLTF.

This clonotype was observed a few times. CDR3 protein: CASIGNTEAFF. The CDR3 DNA follows: TGCGCCAGCATCGGGAACACTGAAGCTTTCTTT. V usage is TRBV5-1 and J usage is TRBJ1-1, with no clear D. The V end was cut by 6 bases, the J end by 1 base, with 4 bases between. Germline V gene lookup returns CDR1 SGHRS and CDR2 YFSETQ. The CDR3 has 11 amino acids.

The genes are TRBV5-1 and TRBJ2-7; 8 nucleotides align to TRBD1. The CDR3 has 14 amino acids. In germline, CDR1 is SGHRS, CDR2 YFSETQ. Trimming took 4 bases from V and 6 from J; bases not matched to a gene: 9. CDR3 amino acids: CASSQGQGLGEQYF. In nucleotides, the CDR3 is TGCGCCAGCAGCCAAGGACAGGGACTGGGCGAGCAGTACTTC.

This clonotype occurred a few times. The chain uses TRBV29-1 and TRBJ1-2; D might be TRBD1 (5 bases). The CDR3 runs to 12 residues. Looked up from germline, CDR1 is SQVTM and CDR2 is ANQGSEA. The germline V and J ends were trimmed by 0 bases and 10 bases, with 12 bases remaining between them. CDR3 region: CSVEDRGRLYTF. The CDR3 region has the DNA TGCAGCGTTGAAGATCGGGGCAGACTCTACACCTTC.

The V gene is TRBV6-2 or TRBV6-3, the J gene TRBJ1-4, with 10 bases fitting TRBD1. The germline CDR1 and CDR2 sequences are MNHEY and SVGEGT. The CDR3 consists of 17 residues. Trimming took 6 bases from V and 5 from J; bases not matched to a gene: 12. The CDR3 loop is CASSHRYPGQGNEKLFF. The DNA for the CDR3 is TGTGCCAGCAGCCACCGCTACCCGGGACAGGGGAATGAAAAACTGTTTTTT.

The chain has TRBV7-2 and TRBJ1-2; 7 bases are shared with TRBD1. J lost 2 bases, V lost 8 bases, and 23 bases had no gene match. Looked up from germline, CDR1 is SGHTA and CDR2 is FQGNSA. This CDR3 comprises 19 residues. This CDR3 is CASPRRVGTAVPLNYGYTF. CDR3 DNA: TGTGCCAGCCCCAGGAGGGTCGGGACAGCCGTACCACTGAACTATGGCTACACCTTC.

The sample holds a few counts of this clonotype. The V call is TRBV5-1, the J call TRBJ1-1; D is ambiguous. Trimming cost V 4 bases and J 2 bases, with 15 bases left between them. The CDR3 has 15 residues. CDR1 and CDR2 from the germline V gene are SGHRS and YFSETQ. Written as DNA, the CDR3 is TGCGCCAGCAGCCAAAGGGAGGGATCCAACACTGAAGCTTTCTTT. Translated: CASSQREGSNTEAFF.

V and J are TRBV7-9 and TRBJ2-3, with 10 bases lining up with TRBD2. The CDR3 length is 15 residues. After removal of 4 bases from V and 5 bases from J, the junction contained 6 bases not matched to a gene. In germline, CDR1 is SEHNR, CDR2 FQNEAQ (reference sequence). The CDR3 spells CASSSGPSGGDTQYF. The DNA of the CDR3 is TGTGCCAGCAGCTCCGGGCCTAGCGGGGGAGATACGCAGTATTTT. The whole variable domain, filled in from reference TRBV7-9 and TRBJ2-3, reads DTGVSQNPRHKITKRGQNVTFRCDPISEHNRLYWYRQTLGQGPEFLTYFQNEAQLEKSRLLSDRFSAERPKGSFSTLEIQRTEQGDSAMYLCASSSGPSGGDTQYFGPGTRLTVL.

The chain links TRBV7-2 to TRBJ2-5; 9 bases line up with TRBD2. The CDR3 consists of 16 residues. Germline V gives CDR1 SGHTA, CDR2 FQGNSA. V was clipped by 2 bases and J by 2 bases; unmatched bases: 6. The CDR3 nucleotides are TGTGCCAGCAGCTTACCGGGGCGGGGGGGTCAAGAGACCCAGTACTTC. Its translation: CASSLPGRGGQETQYF.

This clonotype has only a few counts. The CDR3 coding sequence is TGTGCCAGCAGCGTAGGGACAGGGCTCAACCAGCCCCAGCATTTT. Protein: CASSVGTGLNQPQHF. This rearrangement joins TRBV7-6 to TRBJ1-5; 9 bases are a match to TRBD1. V gave up 5 bases and J gave up 7 bases; unmatched junction bases: 9. Germline CDR1 reads SGHVS; CDR2 reads FNYEAQ. The CDR3 runs to 15 residues.

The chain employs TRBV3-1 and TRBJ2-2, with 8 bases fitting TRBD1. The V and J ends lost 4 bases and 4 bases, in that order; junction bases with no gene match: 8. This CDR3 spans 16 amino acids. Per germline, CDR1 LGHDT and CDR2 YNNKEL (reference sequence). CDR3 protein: CASSRDRGPFTGELFF. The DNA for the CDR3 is TGTGCCAGCAGCCGTGACAGGGGCCCCTTCACCGGGGAGCTGTTTTTT.

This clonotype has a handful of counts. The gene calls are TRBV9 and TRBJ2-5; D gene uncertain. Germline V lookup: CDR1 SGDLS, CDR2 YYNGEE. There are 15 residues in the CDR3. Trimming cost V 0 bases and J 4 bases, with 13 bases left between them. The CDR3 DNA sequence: TGTGCCAGCAGCGTAGGCGGTAAGCAAAGAGAGACCCAGTACTTC. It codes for CASSVGGKQRETQYF.

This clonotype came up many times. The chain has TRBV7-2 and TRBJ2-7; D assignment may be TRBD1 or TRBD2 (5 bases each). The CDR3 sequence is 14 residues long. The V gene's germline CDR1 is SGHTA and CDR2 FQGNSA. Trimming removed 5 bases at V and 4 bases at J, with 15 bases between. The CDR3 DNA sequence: TGTGCCAGCAGCGTGTCCGGGACGCAATACGAGCAGTACTTC. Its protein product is CASSVSGTQYEQYF.

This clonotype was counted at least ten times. CDR3 protein: CASGLAVYNEQFF. CDR3 DNA sequence: TGTGCCAGCGGCCTAGCGGTGTACAATGAGCAGTTCTTC. The V gene is TRBV7-2, the J gene TRBJ2-1; 7 nucleotides agree with TRBD2. CDR3 length equals 13 residues. With V trimmed by 8 bases and J by 4 bases, 5 bases remained unmatched. The germline V gene has CDR1 SGHTA and CDR2 FQGNSA.

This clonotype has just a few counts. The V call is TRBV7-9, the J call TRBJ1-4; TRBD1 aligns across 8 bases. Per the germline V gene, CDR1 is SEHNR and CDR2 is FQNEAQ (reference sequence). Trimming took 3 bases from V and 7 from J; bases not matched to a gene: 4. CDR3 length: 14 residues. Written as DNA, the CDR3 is TGTGCCAGCAGCTTGACAGGGGATGGTGAAAAACTGTTTTTT. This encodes CASSLTGDGEKLFF.

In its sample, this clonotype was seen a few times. The CDR3: CASRGPYTGELFF. The CDR3, as DNA: TGTGCCAGCAGAGGCCCATACACCGGGGAGCTGTTTTTT. The V call is TRBV12-3 or TRBV12-4, the J call TRBJ2-2; D is ambiguous. With 6 bases removed from V and 3 bases from J, the gap between germline ends came to 8 bases. This CDR3 has 13 amino acids.

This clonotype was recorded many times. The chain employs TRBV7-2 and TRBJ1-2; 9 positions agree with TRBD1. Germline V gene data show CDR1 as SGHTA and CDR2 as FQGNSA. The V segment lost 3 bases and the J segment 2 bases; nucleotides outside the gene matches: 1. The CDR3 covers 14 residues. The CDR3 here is CASSFDRGNYGYTF. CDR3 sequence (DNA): TGTGCCAGCAGCTTTGACAGGGGGAACTATGGCTACACCTTC.

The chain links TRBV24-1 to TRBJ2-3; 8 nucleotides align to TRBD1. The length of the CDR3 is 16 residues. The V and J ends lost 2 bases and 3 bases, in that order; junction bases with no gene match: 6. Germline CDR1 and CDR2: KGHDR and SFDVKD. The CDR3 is CATSDSGQGSTDTQYF. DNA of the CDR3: TGTGCCACCAGTGATTCTGGACAGGGCTCGACAGATACGCAGTATTTT.

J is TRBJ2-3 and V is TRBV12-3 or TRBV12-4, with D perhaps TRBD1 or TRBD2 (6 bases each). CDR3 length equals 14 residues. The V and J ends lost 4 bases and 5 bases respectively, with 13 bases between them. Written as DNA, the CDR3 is TGTGCCAGCAGTTACGGGGGCCGGATAGATACGCAGTATTTT. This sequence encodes CASSYGGRIDTQYF.

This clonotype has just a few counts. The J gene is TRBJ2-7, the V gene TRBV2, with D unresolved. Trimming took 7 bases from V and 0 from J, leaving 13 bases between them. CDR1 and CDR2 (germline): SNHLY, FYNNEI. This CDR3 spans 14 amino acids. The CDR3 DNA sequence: TGTGCCAGCAAACGCGGAACCAACTCCTACGAGCAGTACTTC. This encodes CASKRGTNSYEQYF.

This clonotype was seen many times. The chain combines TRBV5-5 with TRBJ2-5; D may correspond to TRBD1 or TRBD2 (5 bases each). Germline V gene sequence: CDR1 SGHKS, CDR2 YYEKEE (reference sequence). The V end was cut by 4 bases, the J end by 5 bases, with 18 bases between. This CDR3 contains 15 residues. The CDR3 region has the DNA TGTGCCAGCAGCCCCAGGGACCTGGTAATGGAGACCCAGTACTTC. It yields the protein CASSPRDLVMETQYF.